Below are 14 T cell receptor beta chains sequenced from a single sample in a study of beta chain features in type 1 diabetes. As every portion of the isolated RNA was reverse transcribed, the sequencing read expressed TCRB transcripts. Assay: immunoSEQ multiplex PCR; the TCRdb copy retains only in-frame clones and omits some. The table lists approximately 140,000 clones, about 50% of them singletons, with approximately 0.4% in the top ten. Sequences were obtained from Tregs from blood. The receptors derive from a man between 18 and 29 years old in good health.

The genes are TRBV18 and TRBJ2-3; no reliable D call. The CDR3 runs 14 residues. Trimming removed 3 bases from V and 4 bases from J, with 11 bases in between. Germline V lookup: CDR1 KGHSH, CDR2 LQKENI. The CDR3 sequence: CASSPLEIPDTQYF. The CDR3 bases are TGTGCCAGCTCACCGTTGGAGATTCCAGATACGCAGTATTTT.

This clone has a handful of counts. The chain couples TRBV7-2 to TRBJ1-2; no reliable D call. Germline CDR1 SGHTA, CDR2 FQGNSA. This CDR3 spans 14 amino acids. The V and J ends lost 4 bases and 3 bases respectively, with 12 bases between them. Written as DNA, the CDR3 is TGTGCCAGCAGCTCCCGGAACAGCCACTATGGCTACACCTTC. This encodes CASSSRNSHYGYTF.

The CDR3 here is CASSHSSSGGPYNEQFF. CDR3 nucleotides: TGCGCCAGCAGTCACTCCTCTAGCGGGGGCCCATACAATGAGCAGTTCTTC. The chain is built from TRBV10-1 and TRBJ2-1, with 10 bases lining up with TRBD2. The trim removed 5 bases at V and 4 bases at J, leaving 11 bases unmatched. This CDR3 spans 17 amino acids. The germline CDR1 and CDR2 sequences are WNHNN and SYGVQD (reference sequence).

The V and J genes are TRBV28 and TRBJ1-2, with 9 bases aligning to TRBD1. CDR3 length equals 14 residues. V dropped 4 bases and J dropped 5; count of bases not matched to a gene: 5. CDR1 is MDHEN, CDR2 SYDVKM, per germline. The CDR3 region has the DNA TGTGCCAGCAGTTCCTCCGGGACAGGGTATGGCTACACCTTC. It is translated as CASSSSGTGYGYTF.

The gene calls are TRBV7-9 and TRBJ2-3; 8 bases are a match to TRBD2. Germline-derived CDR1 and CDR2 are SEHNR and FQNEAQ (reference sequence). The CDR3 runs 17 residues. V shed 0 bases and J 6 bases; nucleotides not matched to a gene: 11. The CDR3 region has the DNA TGTGCCAGCAGCTTAGCGCTTCAAGCGGGAGCTGGCGATACGCAGTATTTT. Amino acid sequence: CASSLALQAGAGDTQYF. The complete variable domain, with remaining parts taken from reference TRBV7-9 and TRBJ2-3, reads DTGVSQNPRHKITKRGQNVTFRCDPISEHNRLYWYRQTLGQGPEFLTYFQNEAQLEKSRLLSDRFSAERPKGSFSTLEIQRTEQGDSAMYLCASSLALQAGAGDTQYFGPGTRLTVL.

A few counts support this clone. DNA of the CDR3: TGTGCCAGTATCCCTGCAGGGAGGTACAATGAGCAGTTCTTC. Amino acid sequence: CASIPAGRYNEQFF. The rearrangement links TRBV28 to TRBJ2-1; TRBD2 might be the D (6 bases). Germline loops: CDR1 MDHEN, CDR2 SYDVKM. The CDR3 is 14 amino acids. With 9 bases removed from V and 4 bases from J, the gap between germline ends came to 16 bases.

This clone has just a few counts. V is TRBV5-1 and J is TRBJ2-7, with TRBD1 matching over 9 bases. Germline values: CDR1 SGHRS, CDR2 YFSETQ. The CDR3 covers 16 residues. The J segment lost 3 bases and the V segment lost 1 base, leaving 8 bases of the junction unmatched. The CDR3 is CASSLRLGQGYYEQYF. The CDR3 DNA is TGCGCCAGCAGCTTGCGGTTGGGACAGGGATACTACGAGCAGTACTTC.

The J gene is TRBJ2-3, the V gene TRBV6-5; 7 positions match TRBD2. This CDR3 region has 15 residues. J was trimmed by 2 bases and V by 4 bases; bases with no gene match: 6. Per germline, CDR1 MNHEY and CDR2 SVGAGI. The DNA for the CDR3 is TGTGCCAGCAGTTCGGGGGGACTCTCCACAGATACGCAGTATTTT. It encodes CASSSGGLSTDTQYF.

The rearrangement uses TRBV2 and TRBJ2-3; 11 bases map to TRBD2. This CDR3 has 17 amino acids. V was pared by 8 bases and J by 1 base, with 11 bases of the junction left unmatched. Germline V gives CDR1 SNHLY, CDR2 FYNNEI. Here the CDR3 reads CASFDGTSGVRTDTQYF. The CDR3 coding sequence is TGTGCCAGCTTCGACGGGACTAGCGGAGTTCGCACAGATACGCAGTATTTT.

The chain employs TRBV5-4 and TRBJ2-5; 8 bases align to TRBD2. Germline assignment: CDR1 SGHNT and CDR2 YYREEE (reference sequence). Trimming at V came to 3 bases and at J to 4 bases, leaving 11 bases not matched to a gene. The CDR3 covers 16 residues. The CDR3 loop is CASSSPGLGRGETQYF. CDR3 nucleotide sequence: TGTGCCAGCAGCTCGCCGGGACTAGGTAGAGGAGAGACCCAGTACTTC.

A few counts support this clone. The CDR3 region is CASSPGSWWANVLTF. CDR3 nucleotides: TGTGCCAGCAGCCCCGGGTCCTGGTGGGCCAACGTCCTGACTTTC. V is TRBV5-6 and J is TRBJ2-6; D is uncertain. This CDR3 has 15 residues. Between the trimmed V and J ends, which lost 4 bases and 5 bases, there was a span of 13 bases. Germline V gene lookup returns CDR1 SGHDT and CDR2 YYEEEE.

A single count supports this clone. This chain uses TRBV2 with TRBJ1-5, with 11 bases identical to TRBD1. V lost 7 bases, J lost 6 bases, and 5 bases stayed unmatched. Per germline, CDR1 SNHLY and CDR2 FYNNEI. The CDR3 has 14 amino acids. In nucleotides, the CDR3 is TGTGCCAGCAAGAGGGACAGGGGGTTTCAGCCCCAGCATTTT. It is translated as CASKRDRGFQPQHF. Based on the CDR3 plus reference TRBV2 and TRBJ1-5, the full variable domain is EPEVTQTPSHQVTQMGQEVILRCVPISNHLYFYWYRQILGQKVEFLVSFYNNEISEKSEIFDDQFSVERPDGSNFTLKIRSTKLEDSAMYFCASKRDRGFQPQHFGDGTRLSIL.

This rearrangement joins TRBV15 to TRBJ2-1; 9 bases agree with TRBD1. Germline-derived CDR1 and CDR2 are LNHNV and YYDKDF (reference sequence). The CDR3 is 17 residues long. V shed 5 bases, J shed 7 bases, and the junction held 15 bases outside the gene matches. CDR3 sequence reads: CATSAPRTGAVLNEQFF. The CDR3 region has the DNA TGTGCCACCAGCGCTCCGCGGACAGGGGCTGTCTTGAATGAGCAGTTCTTC. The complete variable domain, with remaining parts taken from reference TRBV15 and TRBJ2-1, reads DAMVIQNPRYQVTQFGKPVTLSCSQTLNHNVMYWYQQKSSQAPKLLFHYYDKDFNNEADTPDNFQSRRPNTSFCFLDIRSPGLGDTAMYLCATSAPRTGAVLNEQFFGPGTRLTVL.

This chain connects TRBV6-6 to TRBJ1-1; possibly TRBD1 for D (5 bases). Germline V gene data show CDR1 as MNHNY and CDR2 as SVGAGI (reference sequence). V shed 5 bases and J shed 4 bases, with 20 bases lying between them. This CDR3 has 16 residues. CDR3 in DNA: TGTGCCAGCAGTCCGCTTGGGGTGGGGCAGGGCACTGAAGCTTTCTTT. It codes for CASSPLGVGQGTEAFF.